The T cell receptor beta chain under discussion was sequenced for a study of spatial heterogeneity in lung cancer. Study observations and caveats: The study found that expanded intratumoral alpha and beta TCR counts tracked tumor mutation counts.

The J segment lost 3 bases and the V segment lost 8 bases, leaving 12 bases of the junction unmatched. There are 15 residues in the CDR3. TCRdb re-called the 5' RACE reads with MiXCR, one entry per CDR3 protein. This table has some 25,000 distinct CDR3 sequences, 7% to 7.5% appearing once. This clonotype has at least ten counts. The target antigen is unknown. Time point described: sample taken at primary tumor resection. Unsorted whole RNA of tumor, nontumor lung or frozen PBMC was sequenced. This specimen was lung tumor tissue, taken at surgery. The chain carries TRBV12-3 or TRBV12-4 and TRBJ2-5; 7 positions agree with TRBD2. The TCR was taken from a male donor with early-stage non-small cell lung cancer. The CDR3: CASGSRGEGKETQYF. CDR3 bases: TGTGCCAGCGGGTCCCGGGGGGAGGGGAAAGAGACCCAGTACTTC.